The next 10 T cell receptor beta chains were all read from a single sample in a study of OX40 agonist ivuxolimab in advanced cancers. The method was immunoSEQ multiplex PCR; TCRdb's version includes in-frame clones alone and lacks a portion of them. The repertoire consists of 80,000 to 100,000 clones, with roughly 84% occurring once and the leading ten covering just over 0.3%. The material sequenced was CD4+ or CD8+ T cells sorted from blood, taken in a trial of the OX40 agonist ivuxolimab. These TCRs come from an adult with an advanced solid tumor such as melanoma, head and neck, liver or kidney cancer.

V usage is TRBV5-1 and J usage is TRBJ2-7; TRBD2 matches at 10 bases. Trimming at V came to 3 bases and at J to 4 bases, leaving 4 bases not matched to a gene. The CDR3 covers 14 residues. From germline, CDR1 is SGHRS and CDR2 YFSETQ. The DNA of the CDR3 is TGCGCCAGCAGCTCGAGCGGGGGGGCATACGAGCAGTACTTC. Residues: CASSSSGGAYEQYF.

The CDR3: CASLRTGNTGELFF. The CDR3, as DNA: TGTGCCAGCCTGCGGACAGGGAACACCGGGGAGCTGTTTTTT. The chain combines TRBV19 with TRBJ2-2; the match to TRBD1 covers 7 bases. The junction had 5 bases not matched to a gene; V was cut back by 9 bases and J by 1 base. CDR3 size: 14 residues. Germline V gene sequence: CDR1 LNHDA, CDR2 SQIVND (reference sequence).

CDR3 in amino acids: CASSVVGGTDTQYF. The CDR3 region has the DNA TGTGCCAGCAGCGTAGTGGGGGGCACAGATACGCAGTATTTT. The rearrangement joins TRBV9 to TRBJ2-3; D tentatively fits TRBD1 or TRBD2 (5 bases each). The V gene's germline CDR1 is SGDLS and CDR2 YYNGEE. The CDR3 is 14 amino acids. V lost 0 bases to trimming and J lost 1 base, with 6 bases between them.

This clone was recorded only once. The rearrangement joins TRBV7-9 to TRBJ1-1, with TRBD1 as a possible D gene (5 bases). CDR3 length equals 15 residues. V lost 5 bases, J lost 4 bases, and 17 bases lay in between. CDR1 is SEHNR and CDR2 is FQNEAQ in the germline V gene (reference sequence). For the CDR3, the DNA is TGTGCCAGCAGCCATGGGTGGCAGGGCGGCACTGAAGCTTTCTTT. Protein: CASSHGWQGGTEAFF.

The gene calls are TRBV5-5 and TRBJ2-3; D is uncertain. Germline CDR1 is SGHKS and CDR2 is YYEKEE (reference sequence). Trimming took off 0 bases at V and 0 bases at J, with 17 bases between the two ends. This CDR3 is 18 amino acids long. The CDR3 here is CASSLAVISPDSTDTQYF. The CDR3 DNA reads TGTGCCAGCAGCTTGGCCGTGATTTCCCCAGATAGCACAGATACGCAGTATTTT. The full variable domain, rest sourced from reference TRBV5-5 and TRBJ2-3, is DAGVTQSPTHLIKTRGQQVTLRCSPISGHKSVSWYQQVLGQGPQFIFQYYEKEERGRGNFPDRFSARQFPNYSSELNVNALLLGDSALYLCASSLAVISPDSTDTQYFGPGTRLTVL.

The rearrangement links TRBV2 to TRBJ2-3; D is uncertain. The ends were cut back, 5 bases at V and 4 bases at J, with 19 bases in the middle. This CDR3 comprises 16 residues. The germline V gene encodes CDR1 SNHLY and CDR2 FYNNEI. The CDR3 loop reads CASSSRVRVAPDTQYF. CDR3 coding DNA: TGTGCCAGCAGTTCTAGGGTTCGGGTGGCACCAGATACGCAGTATTTT.

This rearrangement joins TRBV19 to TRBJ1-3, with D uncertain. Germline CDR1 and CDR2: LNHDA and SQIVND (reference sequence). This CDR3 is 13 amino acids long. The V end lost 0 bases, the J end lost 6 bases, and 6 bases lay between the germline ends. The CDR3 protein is CASSIDEENTIYF. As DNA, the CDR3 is TGTGCCAGTAGTATAGACGAGGAAAACACCATATATTTT.

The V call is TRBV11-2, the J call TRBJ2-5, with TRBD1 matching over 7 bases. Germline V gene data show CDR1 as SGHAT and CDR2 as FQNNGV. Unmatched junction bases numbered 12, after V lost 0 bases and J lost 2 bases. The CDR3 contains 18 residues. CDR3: CASSLESLGRTGQETQYF. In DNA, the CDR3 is TGTGCCAGCAGCTTAGAATCATTGGGTCGGACAGGACAAGAGACCCAGTACTTC.

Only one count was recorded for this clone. CDR3 coding DNA: TGTGCCACCAGCGGCCGGGACGCGAACACTGAAGCTTTCTTT. It is translated as CATSGRDANTEAFF. The V gene is TRBV15, the J gene TRBJ1-1, with a weak D call TRBD1 (5 bases). CDR3 length: 14 amino acids. Trimming left V 5 bases short and J 1 base short, with 11 bases between. Germline V CDR1 and CDR2: LNHNV, YYDKDF (reference sequence).

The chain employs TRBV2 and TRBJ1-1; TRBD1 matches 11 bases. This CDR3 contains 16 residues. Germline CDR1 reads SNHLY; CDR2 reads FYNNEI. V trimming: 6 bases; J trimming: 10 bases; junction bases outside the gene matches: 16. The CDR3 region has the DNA TGTGCCAGCAGGGCGGGACAGGGGGTGGAGGCGCGCGGAGCTTTCTTT. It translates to CASRAGQGVEARGAFF. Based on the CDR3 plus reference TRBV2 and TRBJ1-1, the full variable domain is EPEVTQTPSHQVTQMGQEVILRCVPISNHLYFYWYRQILGQKVEFLVSFYNNEISEKSEIFDDQFSVERPDGSNFTLKIRSTKLEDSAMYFCASRAGQGVEARGAFFGQGTRLTVV.